This T cell receptor (beta chain) originates from a study of shared clonotypes between healthy human individuals. General study points: Clonotypes that were shared across a few donors made up about 5.1% of naive CD4 clonotypes.

As regards this clone: What it binds is not known.

Trimming took off 3 bases at V and 0 bases at J, with 12 bases between the two ends. The CDR3 totals 15 residues. From germline, CDR1 is GTSNPN and CDR2 SVGIG (reference sequence). Assay execution proceeded at the deep level. Assay: immunoSEQ multiplex PCR; the TCRdb copy retains only in-frame clones and omits some. The profile covers some 800,000 clones, with 92% appearing a single time and under 30% taken by the ten largest. CD45RO-negative, CCR7-selected cells formed the naive CD8 fraction, which excluded terminally differentiated effector memory CD45RA+ cells. The chain is built from TRBV30 and TRBJ1-3, with D perhaps TRBD1 (5 bases). Sequenced sample: naive CD8+ T cells sorted from blood. This TCR was recovered from a man aged 25-45 years in good health. In nucleotides, the CDR3 is TGTGCCTGGAGGTCTACAGGAAACTCTGGAAACACCATATATTTT. It is translated as CAWRSTGNSGNTIYF.